Following are 27 T cell receptor beta chains from one sample sequenced in a study of OX40 agonist ivuxolimab in advanced cancers. The library was made by the immunoSEQ multiplex PCR assay. As stored in TCRdb, this immuneACCESS dataset retains in-frame rearrangements with V and J assigned. A fraction of the clones does not appear; measured against another copy, unresolved V genes explain less than half of the discrepancy, and the remainder lacks a known reason. The sample has tens of thousands of clones on record, roughly nine tenths of them singletons. The ten largest account for about 4% of the sample. The sample was CD4+ or CD8+ T cells sorted from blood, taken in a trial of the OX40 agonist ivuxolimab. Every receptor here comes from an adult with an advanced solid tumor such as melanoma, head and neck, liver or kidney cancer.

The chain joins TRBV5-4 to TRBJ1-2, with 8 bases matching TRBD1. The germline CDR1 and CDR2 sequences are SGHNT and YYREEE (reference sequence). The V gene end was trimmed by 4 bases and the J gene end by 7 bases; junction bases not matched to a gene: 6. This CDR3 is 13 amino acids long. The CDR3 spells CASSVTGAAGYTF. As DNA, the CDR3 is TGTGCCAGCAGCGTGACAGGGGCGGCTGGCTACACCTTC. Complete variable domain (other parts from reference TRBV5-4 and TRBJ1-2): ETGVTQSPTHLIKTRGQQVTLRCSSQSGHNTVSWYQQALGQGPQFIFQYYREEENGRGNFPPRFSGLQFPNYSSELNVNALELDDSALYLCASSVTGAAGYTFGSGTRLTVV.

The rearrangement uses TRBV2 and TRBJ2-2; D is ambiguous. Trimming stripped 7 bases from V and 4 bases from J, with 13 bases between. This CDR3 contains 14 residues. The germline gives CDR1 SNHLY, CDR2 FYNNEI. The CDR3 region is CASMDLRGTGELFF. CDR3 bases: TGTGCCAGCATGGACCTTAGAGGCACCGGGGAGCTGTTTTTT.

This clone rates as large. V gene TRBV18 combines with J gene TRBJ2-5; D is unresolved. Trimming took off 3 bases at V and 8 bases at J, with 13 bases between the two ends. Germline V gives CDR1 KGHSH, CDR2 LQKENI. CDR3 size: 13 residues. The CDR3 loop is CASSPGSGITQYF. CDR3 coding DNA: TGTGCCAGCTCACCCGGGTCGGGTATAACCCAGTACTTC.

V is TRBV7-6 and J is TRBJ2-7; 10 nucleotides agree with TRBD2. The CDR3 is made up of 16 amino acids. The J segment lost 3 bases and the V segment lost 1 base, leaving 6 bases of the junction unmatched. Germline loops: CDR1 SGHVS, CDR2 FNYEAQ. The CDR3 coding sequence is TGTGCCAGCAGCTTAGTACCTAGCGGGAGCAACTACGAGCAGTACTTC. Translating it yields CASSLVPSGSNYEQYF.

The rearrangement uses TRBV11-1 and TRBJ2-6; weak D call: TRBD2 (6 bases). Trimming cost V 5 bases and J 0 bases, with 20 bases left between them. This CDR3 has 19 residues. Germline CDR1 is SGHAT and CDR2 is FQDESV (reference sequence). The CDR3 DNA is TGTGCCAGCAGCCCTGGGGGGAGACAGAGCCGCTCTGGGGCCAACGTCCTGACTTTC. It is translated as CASSPGGRQSRSGANVLTF.

This chain connects TRBV6-6 to TRBJ1-1; D is unclear. Trimming took off 6 bases at V and 0 bases at J, with 5 bases between the two ends. There are 12 residues in the CDR3. Germline CDR1 reads MNHNY; CDR2 reads SVGAGI (reference sequence). The DNA for the CDR3 is TGTGCCAGCAGCCCCATGAACACTGAAGCTTTCTTT. As protein: CASSPMNTEAFF.

This clone has at least ten counts. The chain combines TRBV5-4 with TRBJ1-2; D is possibly TRBD1 (6 bases). Trimming cost V 8 bases and J 0 bases, with 14 bases left between them. The CDR3 loop spans 14 amino acids. Germline V gene lookup returns CDR1 SGHNT and CDR2 YYREEE (reference sequence). CDR3 region: CASQNREPNYGYTF. The CDR3 DNA follows: TGTGCCAGTCAGAACAGGGAGCCTAACTATGGCTACACCTTC.

The chain carries TRBV28 and TRBJ2-2, with D maybe TRBD1 (5 bases). The CDR3 runs 13 residues. Germline CDR1 MDHEN, CDR2 SYDVKM. V gave up 9 bases and J gave up 3 bases, with 11 bases separating them. CDR3 sequence reads: CARGDRYTGELFF. The DNA of the CDR3 is TGTGCCAGGGGCGACAGATACACCGGGGAGCTGTTTTTT.

This chain connects TRBV15 to TRBJ1-1; 10 bases agree with TRBD1. Germline trimming cut 5 bases from V and 10 bases from J; bases unmatched to any gene: 4. In germline, CDR1 is LNHNV, CDR2 YYDKDF (reference sequence). CDR3 size: 12 residues. Here the CDR3 DNA reads TGTGCCACCAGCGAACGGACAGGGGGAGCTTTCTTT. This sequence encodes CATSERTGGAFF. Using reference TRBV15 and TRBJ1-1 for the parts outside the CDR3, the full variable domain is DAMVIQNPRYQVTQFGKPVTLSCSQTLNHNVMYWYQQKSSQAPKLLFHYYDKDFNNEADTPDNFQSRRPNTSFCFLDIRSPGLGDTAMYLCATSERTGGAFFGQGTRLTVV.

This sequence joins TRBV6-1 and TRBJ2-1; 12 bases match TRBD2. Germline assignment: CDR1 MNHNS and CDR2 SASEGT. The CDR3 is made up of 15 amino acids. V shed 6 bases, J shed 5 bases, and the junction held 5 bases outside the gene matches. The CDR3 protein is CASSASGRADNEQFF. CDR3 nucleotide sequence: TGTGCCAGCAGCGCTAGCGGGAGGGCGGACAATGAGCAGTTCTTC.

The chain links TRBV5-1 to TRBJ1-4; 8 bases fit TRBD1. Germline V gives CDR1 SGHRS, CDR2 YFSETQ. V trimming: 3 bases; J trimming: 5 bases; junction bases outside the gene matches: 18. The CDR3 runs 19 residues. DNA of the CDR3: TGCGCCAGCAGCTCTGGTGGGCAGGGGGCTCGTATCGGCAATGAAAAACTGTTTTTT. Translated, it gives CASSSGGQGARIGNEKLFF.

The V call is TRBV19, the J call TRBJ2-7, with D unclear. Germline V gene data show CDR1 as LNHDA and CDR2 as SQIVND (reference sequence). The CDR3 is 12 amino acids. V shed 6 bases and J shed 1 base, with 7 bases lying between them. The CDR3 reads CASSPGSYEQYF. CDR3 sequence (DNA): TGTGCCAGTAGCCCTGGGTCCTACGAGCAGTACTTC. Drawing the rest from reference TRBV19 and TRBJ2-7, the complete variable domain is DGGITQSPKYLFRKEGQNVTLSCEQNLNHDAMYWYRQDPGQGLRLIYYSQIVNDFQKGDIAEGYSVSREKKESFPLTVTSAQKNPTAFYLCASSPGSYEQYFGPGTRLTVT.

V and J are TRBV19 and TRBJ1-1, with 7 positions matching TRBD1. The germline V gene encodes CDR1 LNHDA and CDR2 SQIVND (reference sequence). The CDR3 contains 15 residues. The J segment lost 8 bases and the V segment lost 2 bases, leaving 11 bases of the junction unmatched. The CDR3 nucleotides are TGTGCCAGTAGTATAACCCCCTCATCGACAGGGGAAGCTTTCTTT. It encodes CASSITPSSTGEAFF.

The gene calls are TRBV19 and TRBJ1-1; 7 positions match TRBD1. The germline V gene encodes CDR1 LNHDA and CDR2 SQIVND (reference sequence). The CDR3 spans 14 residues. V lost 3 bases to trimming and J lost 0 bases; unmatched junction nucleotides: 1. As DNA, the CDR3 is TGTGCCAGTAGTATCGGGACAGTGAACACTGAAGCTTTCTTT. Translated, it gives CASSIGTVNTEAFF.

This clone was recorded once. The V and J genes are TRBV6-5 and TRBJ1-1; no definite D call. The CDR3 runs to 14 residues. V lost 4 bases and J 0 bases, leaving 9 bases between the germline ends. Germline lookup yields CDR1 MNHEY and CDR2 SVGAGI. In DNA form, the CDR3 reads TGTGCCAGCAGTTGGCCACGCATGAACACTGAAGCTTTCTTT. It is translated as CASSWPRMNTEAFF.

This chain links TRBV28 with TRBJ2-1, with D tentatively TRBD1 (5 bases). In germline, CDR1 is MDHEN, CDR2 SYDVKM. Trimming pared 4 bases from V and 6 bases from J, leaving 7 bases between. The CDR3 has 12 amino acids. The CDR3 region is CASSYRGNEQFF. The CDR3 coding sequence is TGTGCCAGCAGTTATAGGGGCAATGAGCAGTTCTTC.

As for this clone: One end of the junction fails to match germline, which may point to a read error. This chain joins TRBV7-9 and TRBJ2-7; 12 positions agree with TRBD2. Germline V gene lookup returns CDR1 SEHNR and CDR2 FQNEAQ (reference sequence). This CDR3 contains 16 residues. Written as DNA, the CDR3 is TGTGCCAGCAGCTTAGTCCCTAGCGGGAGGGCCGACGAGCGGTACTTC. Its translation is CASSLVPSGRADERYF.

J is TRBJ2-7 and V is TRBV27; 11 nucleotides agree with TRBD2. V lost 6 bases and J lost 4; bases outside the gene matches: 11. Germline lookup yields CDR1 MNHEY and CDR2 SMNVEV (reference sequence). The CDR3 consists of 16 residues. The CDR3 coding sequence is TGTGCCAGCAGCCATTACCCGGGACTAGCGGTTTACGAGCAGTACTTC. Its protein product is CASSHYPGLAVYEQYF.

The chain links TRBV11-2 to TRBJ2-3; D may be TRBD1 or TRBD2 (5 bases each). The CDR3 sequence is 14 residues long. V was shortened by 4 bases and J by 3 bases, with 11 bases between the two germline ends. CDR1 and CDR2 (germline): SGHAT, FQNNGV. The CDR3 sequence: CASSSWDPTDTQYF. CDR3 coding DNA: TGTGCCAGCAGCTCATGGGACCCTACAGATACGCAGTATTTT.

V and J are TRBV4-1 and TRBJ2-1, with 7 bases aligning to TRBD1. V dropped 1 base and J dropped 6; count of bases not matched to a gene: 3. The V gene's germline CDR1 is MGHRA and CDR2 YSYEKL. The CDR3 has 14 residues. This chain's CDR3 is CASSQGQGLNEQFF. DNA for the CDR3: TGCGCCAGCAGCCAAGGACAGGGTCTCAATGAGCAGTTCTTC.

The V and J genes are TRBV27 and TRBJ2-7; the D is unclear. Trimming pared 3 bases from V and 7 bases from J, leaving 10 bases between. Germline loops: CDR1 MNHEY, CDR2 SMNVEV (reference sequence). The CDR3 is 12 residues long. CDR3 coding DNA: TGTGCCAGCAGTTTCCTAGACGGGGAGCAGTACTTC. This gives the protein CASSFLDGEQYF.

This chain connects TRBV6-1 to TRBJ2-7, with a weak D call TRBD2 (5 bases). This CDR3 contains 14 residues. Trimming stripped 5 bases from V and 0 bases from J, with 11 bases between. CDR1 is MNHNS, CDR2 SASEGT, per germline. The CDR3 DNA reads as TGTGCCAGCAGTAACGCGGGCAGCTCCTACGAGCAGTACGTC. Translated: CASSNAGSSYEQYV.

This chain uses TRBV11-2 with TRBJ1-5; possibly TRBD1 for D (5 bases). The length of the CDR3 is 15 residues. V was cut by 5 bases and J by 0 bases, with 11 bases left in between. The germline V gene has CDR1 SGHAT and CDR2 FQNNGV. The CDR3 DNA follows: TGTGCCAGCAGCCAGGGCAGTTATAGCAATCAGCCCCAGCATTTT. Residues: CASSQGSYSNQPQHF.

This sequence joins TRBV30 and TRBJ2-3, with D perhaps TRBD2 (6 bases). The CDR3 is made up of 12 amino acids. V lost 0 bases and J 5 bases, leaving 6 bases between the germline ends. CDR1 GTSNPN and CDR2 SVGIG come from the germline V gene (reference sequence). The CDR3 spells CAWSVAGDTQYF. DNA for the CDR3: TGTGCCTGGAGTGTAGCGGGAGATACGCAGTATTTT.

This chain connects TRBV27 to TRBJ2-2; a possible D gene is TRBD2 (6 bases). The CDR3 is 13 residues long. Germline V gives CDR1 MNHEY, CDR2 SMNVEV (reference sequence). V was pared by 4 bases and J by 9 bases, with 12 bases between. CDR3 loop: CASSWGLRRELFF. CDR3 coding DNA: TGTGCCAGCAGTTGGGGACTTCGCAGGGAGCTGTTTTTT.

The V call is TRBV27, the J call TRBJ1-5; D unclear. Germline V gives CDR1 MNHEY, CDR2 SMNVEV (reference sequence). Deletions cut 7 bases from V and 3 bases from J, with 16 bases between. The CDR3 extends over 15 amino acids. CDR3 DNA: TGTGCCAGCACTCCTTCCGGGATCGTCAATCAGCCCCAGCATTTT. Translating it yields CASTPSGIVNQPQHF.

The chain uses TRBV7-9 and TRBJ2-3, with 10 bases matching TRBD1. This CDR3 is 16 amino acids long. CDR1 is SEHNR and CDR2 is FQNEAQ in the germline V gene (reference sequence). V trimming: 6 bases; J trimming: 4 bases; junction bases outside the gene matches: 10. The CDR3 reads CASSHSTGGRADTQYF. DNA for the CDR3: TGTGCCAGCAGTCATTCGACAGGGGGCAGGGCAGATACGCAGTATTTT.